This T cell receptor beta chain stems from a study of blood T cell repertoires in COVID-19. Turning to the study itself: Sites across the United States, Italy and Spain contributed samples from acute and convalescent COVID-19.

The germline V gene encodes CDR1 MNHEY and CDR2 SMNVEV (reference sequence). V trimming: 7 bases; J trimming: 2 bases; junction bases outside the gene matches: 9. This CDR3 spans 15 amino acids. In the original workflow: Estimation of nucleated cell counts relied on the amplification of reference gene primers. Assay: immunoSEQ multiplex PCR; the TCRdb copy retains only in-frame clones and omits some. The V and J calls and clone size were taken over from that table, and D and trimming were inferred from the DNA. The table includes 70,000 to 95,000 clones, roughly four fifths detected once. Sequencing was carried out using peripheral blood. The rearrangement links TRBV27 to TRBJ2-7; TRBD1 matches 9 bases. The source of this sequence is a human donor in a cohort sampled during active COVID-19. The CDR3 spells CASTNPRDRAYEQYF. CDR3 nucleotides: TGTGCCAGCACCAATCCCCGGGACAGGGCCTACGAGCAGTACTTC.